This T cell receptor (beta chain) emerged from a study of immune evolution from preneoplasia to lung adenocarcinoma. Study-wide points: From normal lung to invasive adenocarcinoma, top clone frequencies appeared to decrease. Clonality was highest in normal lung, lower in later-stage lesions apparently.

This table comes from immunoSEQ multiplex PCR, and its TCRdb copy is limited to in-frame clones, with some not included. The sample lists thousands of clones; around 82% were seen once. Worth noting for this clone: The antigen is undetermined.

Patients had resection in Japan or China between the mid-2010s and the late 2010s. Two lung cancer pathologists independently confirmed each histologic diagnosis. Trimming removed 0 bases from V and 0 bases from J, with 8 bases in between. This CDR3 is 14 amino acids long. Germline lookup yields CDR1 GTSNPN and CDR2 SVGIG (reference sequence). The V call is TRBV30, the J call TRBJ1-1; D is unresolved. This receptor was identified in a person aged 65 to 85 with lung adenocarcinoma. Sequencing was carried out using FFPE adjacent normal lung tissue. The CDR3 loop reads CAWSVSLMNTEAFF. CDR3 coding DNA: TGTGCCTGGAGTGTATCCCTGATGAACACTGAAGCTTTCTTT.